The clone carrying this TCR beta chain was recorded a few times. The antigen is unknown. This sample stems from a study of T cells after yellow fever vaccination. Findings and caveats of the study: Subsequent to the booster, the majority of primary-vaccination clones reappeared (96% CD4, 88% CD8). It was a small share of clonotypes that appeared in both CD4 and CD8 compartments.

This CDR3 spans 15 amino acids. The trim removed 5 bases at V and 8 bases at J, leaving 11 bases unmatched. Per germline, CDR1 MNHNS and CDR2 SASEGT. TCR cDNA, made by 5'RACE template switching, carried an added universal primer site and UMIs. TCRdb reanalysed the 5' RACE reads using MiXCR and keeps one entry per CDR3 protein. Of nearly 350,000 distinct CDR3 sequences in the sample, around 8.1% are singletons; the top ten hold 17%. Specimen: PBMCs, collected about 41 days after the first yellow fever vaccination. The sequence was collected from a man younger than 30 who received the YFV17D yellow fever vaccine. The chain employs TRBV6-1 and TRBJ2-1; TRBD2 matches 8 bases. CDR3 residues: CASSTRTSFVDEQFF. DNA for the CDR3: TGTGCCAGCAGTACCCGGACTAGCTTTGTCGATGAGCAGTTCTTC.